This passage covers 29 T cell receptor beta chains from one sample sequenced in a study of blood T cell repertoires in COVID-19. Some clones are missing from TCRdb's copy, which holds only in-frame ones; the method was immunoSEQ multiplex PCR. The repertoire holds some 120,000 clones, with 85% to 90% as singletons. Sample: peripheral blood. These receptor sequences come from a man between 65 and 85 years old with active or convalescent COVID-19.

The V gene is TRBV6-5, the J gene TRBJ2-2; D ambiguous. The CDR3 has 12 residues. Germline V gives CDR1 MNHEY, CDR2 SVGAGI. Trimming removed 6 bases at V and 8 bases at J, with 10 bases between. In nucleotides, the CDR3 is TGTGCCAGCAGAGTTCGGTTAGGGGAGCTGTTTTTT. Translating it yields CASRVRLGELFF.

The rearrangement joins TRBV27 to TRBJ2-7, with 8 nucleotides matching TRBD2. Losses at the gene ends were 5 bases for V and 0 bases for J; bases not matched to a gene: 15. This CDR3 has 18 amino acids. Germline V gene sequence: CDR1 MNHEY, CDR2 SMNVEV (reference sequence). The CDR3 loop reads CASSRAWAGGLPSYEQYF. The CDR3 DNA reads TGTGCCAGCAGTCGGGCGTGGGCGGGAGGTCTACCCTCCTACGAGCAGTACTTC.

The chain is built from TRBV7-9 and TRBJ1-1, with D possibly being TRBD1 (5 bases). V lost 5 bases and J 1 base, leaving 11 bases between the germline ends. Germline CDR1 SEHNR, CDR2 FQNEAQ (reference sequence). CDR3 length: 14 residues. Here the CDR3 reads CASSPQGWNTEAFF. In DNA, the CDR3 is TGTGCCAGCAGCCCTCAGGGTTGGAACACTGAAGCTTTCTTT.

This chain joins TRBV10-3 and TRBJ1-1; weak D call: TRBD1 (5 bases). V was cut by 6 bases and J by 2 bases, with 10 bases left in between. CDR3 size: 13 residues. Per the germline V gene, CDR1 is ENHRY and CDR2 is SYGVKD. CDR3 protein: CAIRAGLNTEAFF. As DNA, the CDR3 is TGTGCCATCAGGGCAGGGTTAAACACTGAAGCTTTCTTT.

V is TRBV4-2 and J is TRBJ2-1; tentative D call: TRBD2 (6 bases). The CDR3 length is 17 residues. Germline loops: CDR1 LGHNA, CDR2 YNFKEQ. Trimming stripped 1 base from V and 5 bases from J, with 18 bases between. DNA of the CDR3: TGTGCCAGCAGCCAAGGGCTAGCGCCTAATGGGCACAATGAGCAGTTCTTC. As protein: CASSQGLAPNGHNEQFF.

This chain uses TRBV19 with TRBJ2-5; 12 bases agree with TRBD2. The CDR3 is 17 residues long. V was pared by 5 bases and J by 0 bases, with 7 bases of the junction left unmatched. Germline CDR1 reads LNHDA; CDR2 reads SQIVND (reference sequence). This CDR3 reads CASSLGGLAGHQETQYF. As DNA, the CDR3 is TGTGCCAGTAGTCTGGGGGGACTAGCGGGCCACCAAGAGACCCAGTACTTC.

CDR3: CATSSRQGRNSPLHF. CDR3 sequence (DNA): TGTGCCACCAGCAGCCGACAGGGTCGGAATTCACCCCTCCACTTT. V usage is TRBV15 and J usage is TRBJ1-6; TRBD1 matches 7 bases. Germline V gene lookup returns CDR1 LNHNV and CDR2 YYDKDF (reference sequence). This CDR3 has 15 amino acids. The ends lost 3 bases at V and 7 bases at J; junction bases unmatched: 6.

CDR3 sequence reads: CATSRDRKLAGESTYGEQFF. Here the CDR3 DNA reads TGTGCCACCAGCAGAGATCGTAAACTAGCGGGAGAGTCGACCTACGGTGAGCAGTTCTTC. The V call is TRBV15, the J call TRBJ2-1, with 11 bases matching TRBD2. V lost 0 bases and J lost 9; bases outside the gene matches: 19. CDR1 and CDR2 from the germline V gene are LNHNV and YYDKDF (reference sequence). The CDR3 totals 20 residues. The full variable domain, in which reference TRBV15 and TRBJ2-1 provide the parts outside the CDR3, is DAMVIQNPRYQVTQFGKPVTLSCSQTLNHNVMYWYQQKSSQAPKLLFHYYDKDFNNEADTPDNFQSRRPNTSFCFLDIRSPGLGDTAMYLCATSRDRKLAGESTYGEQFFGPGTRLTVL.

Here the CDR3 reads CASSISFGNTEAFF. The CDR3 region has the DNA TGTGCCAGTAGTATTAGCTTTGGGAACACTGAAGCTTTCTTT. The rearrangement uses TRBV19 and TRBJ1-1; D remains ambiguous. Trimming stripped 3 bases from V and 1 base from J, with 9 bases between. The CDR3 sequence is 14 residues long. Per germline, CDR1 LNHDA and CDR2 SQIVND (reference sequence).

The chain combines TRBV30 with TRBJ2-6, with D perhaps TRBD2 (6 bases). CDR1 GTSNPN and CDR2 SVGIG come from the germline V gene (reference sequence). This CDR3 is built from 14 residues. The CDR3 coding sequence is TGTGTACTGACGGGAGACTCTGGGGCCAACGTCCTGACTTTC. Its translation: CVLTGDSGANVLTF.

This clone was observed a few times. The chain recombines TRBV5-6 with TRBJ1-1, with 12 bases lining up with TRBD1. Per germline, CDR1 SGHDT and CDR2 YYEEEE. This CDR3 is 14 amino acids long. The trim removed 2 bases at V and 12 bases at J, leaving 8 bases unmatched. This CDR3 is CASSLGTGGMRPFF. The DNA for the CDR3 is TGTGCCAGCAGCTTAGGGACAGGGGGCATGAGGCCTTTCTTT.

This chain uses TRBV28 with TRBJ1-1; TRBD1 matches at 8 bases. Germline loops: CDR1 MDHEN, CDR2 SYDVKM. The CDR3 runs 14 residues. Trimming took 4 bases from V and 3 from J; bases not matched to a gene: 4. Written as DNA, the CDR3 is TGTGCCAGCAGTTCAGGGGGCGCGGACACTGAAGCTTTCTTT. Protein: CASSSGGADTEAFF. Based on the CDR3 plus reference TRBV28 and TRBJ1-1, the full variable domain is DVKVTQSSRYLVKRTGEKVFLECVQDMDHENMFWYRQDPGLGLRLIYFSYDVKMKEKGDIPEGYSVSREKKERFSLILESASTNQTSMYLCASSSGGADTEAFFGQGTRLTVV.

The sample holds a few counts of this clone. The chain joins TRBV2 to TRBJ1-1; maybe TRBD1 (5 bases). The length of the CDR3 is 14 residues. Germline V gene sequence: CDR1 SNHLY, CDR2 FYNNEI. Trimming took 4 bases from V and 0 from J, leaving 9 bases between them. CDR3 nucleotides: TGTGCCAGCAGTGGTTGGGGCATGAACACTGAAGCTTTCTTT. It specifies CASSGWGMNTEAFF.

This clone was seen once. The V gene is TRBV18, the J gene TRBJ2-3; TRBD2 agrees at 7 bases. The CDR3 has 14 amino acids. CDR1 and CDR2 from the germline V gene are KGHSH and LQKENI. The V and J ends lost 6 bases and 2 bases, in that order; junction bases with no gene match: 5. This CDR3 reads CASSREEVTDTQYF. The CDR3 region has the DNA TGTGCCAGCTCCCGGGAGGAAGTCACAGATACGCAGTATTTT.

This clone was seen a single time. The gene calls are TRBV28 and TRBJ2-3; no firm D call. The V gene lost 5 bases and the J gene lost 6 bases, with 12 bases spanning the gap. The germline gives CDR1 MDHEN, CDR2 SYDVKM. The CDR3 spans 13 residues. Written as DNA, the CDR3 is TGTGCCAGCAGTCTTAACACAGCCGATACGCAGTATTTT. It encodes CASSLNTADTQYF.

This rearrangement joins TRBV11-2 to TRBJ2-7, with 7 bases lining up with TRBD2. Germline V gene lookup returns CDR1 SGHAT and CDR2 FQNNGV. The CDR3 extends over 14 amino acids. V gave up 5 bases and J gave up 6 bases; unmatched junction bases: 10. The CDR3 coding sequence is TGTGCCAGCAGCACGGGGGGAGGGCCGTTCGAGCAGTACTTC. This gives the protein CASSTGGGPFEQYF.

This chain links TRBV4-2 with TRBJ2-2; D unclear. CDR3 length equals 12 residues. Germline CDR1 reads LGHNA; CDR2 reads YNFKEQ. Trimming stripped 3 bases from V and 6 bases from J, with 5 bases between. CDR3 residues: CASSHVSGELFF. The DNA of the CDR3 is TGTGCCAGCAGCCACGTATCCGGGGAGCTGTTTTTT.

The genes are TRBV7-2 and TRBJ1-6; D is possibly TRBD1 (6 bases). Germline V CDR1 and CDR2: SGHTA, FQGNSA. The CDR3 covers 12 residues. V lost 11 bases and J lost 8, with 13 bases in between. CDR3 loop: CAGRAGDSPLHF. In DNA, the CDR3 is TGTGCCGGCCGGGCAGGGGATTCACCCCTCCACTTT.

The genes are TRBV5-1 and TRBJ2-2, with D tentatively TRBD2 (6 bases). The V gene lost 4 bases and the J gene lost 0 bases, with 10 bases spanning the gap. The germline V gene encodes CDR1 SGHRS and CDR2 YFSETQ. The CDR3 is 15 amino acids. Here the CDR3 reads CASSPGVTNTGELFF. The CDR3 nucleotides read TGCGCCAGCAGCCCGGGGGTAACGAACACCGGGGAGCTGTTTTTT.

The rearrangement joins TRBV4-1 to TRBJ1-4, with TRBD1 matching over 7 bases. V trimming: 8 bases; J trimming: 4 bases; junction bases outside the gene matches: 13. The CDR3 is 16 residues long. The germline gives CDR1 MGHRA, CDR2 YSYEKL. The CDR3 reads CASRPVGGPLNEKLFF. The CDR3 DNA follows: TGCGCCAGCCGTCCAGTAGGGGGCCCCCTTAATGAAAAACTGTTTTTT.

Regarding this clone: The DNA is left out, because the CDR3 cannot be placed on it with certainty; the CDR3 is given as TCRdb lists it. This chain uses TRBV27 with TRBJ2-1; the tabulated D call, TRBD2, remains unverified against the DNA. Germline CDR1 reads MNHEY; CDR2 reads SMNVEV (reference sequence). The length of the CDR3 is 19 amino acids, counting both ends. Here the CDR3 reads CAAFTSVPARGGSHNEQFF.

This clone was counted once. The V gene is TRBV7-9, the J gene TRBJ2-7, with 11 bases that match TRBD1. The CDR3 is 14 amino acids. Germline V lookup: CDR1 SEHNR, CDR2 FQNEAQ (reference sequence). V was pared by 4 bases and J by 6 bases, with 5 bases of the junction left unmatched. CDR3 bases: TGTGCCAGCAGCTCGGACAGGGGGCTCTCCGAGCAGTACTTC. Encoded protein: CASSSDRGLSEQYF.

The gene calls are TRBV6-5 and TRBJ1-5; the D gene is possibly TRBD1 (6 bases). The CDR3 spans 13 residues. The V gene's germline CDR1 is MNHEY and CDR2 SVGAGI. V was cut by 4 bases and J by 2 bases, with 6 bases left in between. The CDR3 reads CASSSGGNQPQHF. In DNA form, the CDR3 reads TGTGCCAGCAGTTCAGGGGGCAATCAGCCCCAGCATTTT.

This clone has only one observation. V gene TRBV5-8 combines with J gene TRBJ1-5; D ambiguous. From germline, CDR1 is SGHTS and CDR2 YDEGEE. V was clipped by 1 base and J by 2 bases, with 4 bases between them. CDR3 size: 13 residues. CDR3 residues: CASSLTGNQPQHF. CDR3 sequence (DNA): TGTGCCAGCAGCTTGACAGGCAATCAGCCCCAGCATTTT.

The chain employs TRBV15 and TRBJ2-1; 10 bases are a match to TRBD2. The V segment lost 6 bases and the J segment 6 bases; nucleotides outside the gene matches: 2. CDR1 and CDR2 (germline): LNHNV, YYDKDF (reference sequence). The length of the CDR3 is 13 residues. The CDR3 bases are TGTGCCACCAGGGGGACTAGCGCCAATGAGCAGTTCTTC. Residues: CATRGTSANEQFF.

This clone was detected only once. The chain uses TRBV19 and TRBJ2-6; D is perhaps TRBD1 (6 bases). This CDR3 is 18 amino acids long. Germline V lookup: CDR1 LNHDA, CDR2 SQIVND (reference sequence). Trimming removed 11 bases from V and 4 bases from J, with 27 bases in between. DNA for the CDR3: TGTGCCGCAAGCGCGCAGGGGTCCTTTGGGGGAGGGGCCAACGTCCTGACTTTC. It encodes CAASAQGSFGGGANVLTF.

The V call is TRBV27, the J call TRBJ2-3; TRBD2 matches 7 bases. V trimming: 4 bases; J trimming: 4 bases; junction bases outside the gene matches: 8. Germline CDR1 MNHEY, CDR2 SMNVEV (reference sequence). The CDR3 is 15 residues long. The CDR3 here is CASSSLILAPDTQYF. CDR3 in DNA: TGTGCCAGCAGTTCCCTCATACTAGCGCCAGATACGCAGTATTTT.

Here the CDR3 reads CASSPRQGLSYNSPLHF. DNA of the CDR3: TGTGCCAGCAGCCCGCGACAGGGTTTATCCTATAATTCACCCCTCCACTTT. This chain links TRBV21-1 with TRBJ1-6; the table's D call, TRBD1, has no DNA check behind it. TRBV21-1 corresponds to a pseudogene. The CDR3 length is 17 residues.

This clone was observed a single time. CDR3 in amino acids: CASSPGEDQPQHF. The CDR3 nucleotides are TGTGCCAGCAGCCCAGGGGAAGATCAGCCCCAGCATTTT. The V and J genes are TRBV5-5 and TRBJ1-5; TRBD1 is a possible D gene (6 bases). The CDR3 has 13 amino acids. Trimming shortened V by 4 bases and J by 5 bases, and 10 bases separated the two germline ends. Germline-derived CDR1 and CDR2 are SGHKS and YYEKEE (reference sequence).